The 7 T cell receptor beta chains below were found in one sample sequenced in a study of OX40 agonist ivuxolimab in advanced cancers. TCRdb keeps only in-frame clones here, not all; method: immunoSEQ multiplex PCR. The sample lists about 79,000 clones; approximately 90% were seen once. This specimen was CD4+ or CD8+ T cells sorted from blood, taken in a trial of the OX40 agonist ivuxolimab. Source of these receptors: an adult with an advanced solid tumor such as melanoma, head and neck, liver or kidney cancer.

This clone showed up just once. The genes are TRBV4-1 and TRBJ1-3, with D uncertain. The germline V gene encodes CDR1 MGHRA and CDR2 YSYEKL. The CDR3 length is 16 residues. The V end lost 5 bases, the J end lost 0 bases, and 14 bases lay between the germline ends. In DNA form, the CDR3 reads TGCGCCAGCAGCTCCGAAAGAGGGAGCTCTGGAAACACCATATATTTT. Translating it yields CASSSERGSSGNTIYF.

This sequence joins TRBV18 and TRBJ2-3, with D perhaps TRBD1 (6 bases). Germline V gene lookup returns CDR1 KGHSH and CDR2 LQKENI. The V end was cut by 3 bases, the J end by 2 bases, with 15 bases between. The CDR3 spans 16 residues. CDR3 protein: CASSPPGTIFTDTQYF. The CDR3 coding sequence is TGTGCCAGCTCACCTCCCGGGACAATCTTCACAGATACGCAGTATTTT.

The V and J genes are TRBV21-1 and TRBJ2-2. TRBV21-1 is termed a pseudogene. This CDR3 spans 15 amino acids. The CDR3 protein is CASSKGIGTGGELFF. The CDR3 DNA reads TGTGCCAGCAGCAAGGGCATAGGAACGGGCGGGGAGCTGTTTTTT.

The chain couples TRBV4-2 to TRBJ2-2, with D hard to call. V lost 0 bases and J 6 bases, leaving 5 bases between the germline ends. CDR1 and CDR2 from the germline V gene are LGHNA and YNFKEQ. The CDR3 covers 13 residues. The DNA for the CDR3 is TGTGCCAGCAGCCAAGATCGGGCCGGGGAGCTGTTTTTT. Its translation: CASSQDRAGELFF.

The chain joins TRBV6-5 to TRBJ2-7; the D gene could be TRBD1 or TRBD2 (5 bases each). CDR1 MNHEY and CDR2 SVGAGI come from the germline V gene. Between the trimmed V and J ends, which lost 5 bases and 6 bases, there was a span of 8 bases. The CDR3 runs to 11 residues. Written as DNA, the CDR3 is TGTGCCAGCAGTCACGGGACCGAGCAGTACTTC. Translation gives CASSHGTEQYF.

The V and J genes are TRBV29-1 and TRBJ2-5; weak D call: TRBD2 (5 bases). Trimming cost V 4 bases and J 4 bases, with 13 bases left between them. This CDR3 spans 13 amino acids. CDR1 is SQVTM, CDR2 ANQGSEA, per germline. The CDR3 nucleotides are TGCAGCGTTGGCGTCCGGGGATTAGAGACCCAGTACTTC. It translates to CSVGVRGLETQYF.

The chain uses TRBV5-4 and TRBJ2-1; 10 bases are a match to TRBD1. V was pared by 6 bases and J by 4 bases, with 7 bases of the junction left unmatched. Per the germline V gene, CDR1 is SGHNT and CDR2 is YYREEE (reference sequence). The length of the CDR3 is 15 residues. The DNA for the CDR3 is TGTGCCAGCACAACCGGGACAGGGGAATACAATGAGCAGTTCTTC. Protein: CASTTGTGEYNEQFF. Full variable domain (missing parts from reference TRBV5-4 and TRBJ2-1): ETGVTQSPTHLIKTRGQQVTLRCSSQSGHNTVSWYQQALGQGPQFIFQYYREEENGRGNFPPRFSGLQFPNYSSELNVNALELDDSALYLCASTTGTGEYNEQFFGPGTRLTVL.